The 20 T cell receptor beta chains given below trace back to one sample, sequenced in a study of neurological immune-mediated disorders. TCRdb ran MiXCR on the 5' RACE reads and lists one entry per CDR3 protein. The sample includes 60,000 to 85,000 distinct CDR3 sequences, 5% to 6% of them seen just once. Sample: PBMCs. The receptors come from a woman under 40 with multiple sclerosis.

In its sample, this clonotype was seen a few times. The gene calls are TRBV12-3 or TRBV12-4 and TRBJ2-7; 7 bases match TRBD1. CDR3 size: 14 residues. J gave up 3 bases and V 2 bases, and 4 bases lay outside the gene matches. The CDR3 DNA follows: TGTGCCAGCAGTTTAAGGCAGGGGGTCTACGAGCAGTACTTC. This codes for CASSLRQGVYEQYF.

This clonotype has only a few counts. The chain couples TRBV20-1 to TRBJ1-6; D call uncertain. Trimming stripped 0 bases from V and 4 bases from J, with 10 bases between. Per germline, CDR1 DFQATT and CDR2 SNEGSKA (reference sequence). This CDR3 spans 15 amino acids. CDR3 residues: CSAREYSRYNSPLHF. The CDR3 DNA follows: TGCAGTGCTAGAGAGTACTCTCGGTATAATTCACCCCTCCACTTT.

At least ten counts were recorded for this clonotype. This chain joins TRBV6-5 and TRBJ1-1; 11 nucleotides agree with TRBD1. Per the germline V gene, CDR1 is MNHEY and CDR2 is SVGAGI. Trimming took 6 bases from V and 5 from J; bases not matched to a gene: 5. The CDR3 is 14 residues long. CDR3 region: CASRPDRGPTEAFF. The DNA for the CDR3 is TGTGCCAGCAGACCGGACAGGGGGCCTACTGAAGCTTTCTTT.

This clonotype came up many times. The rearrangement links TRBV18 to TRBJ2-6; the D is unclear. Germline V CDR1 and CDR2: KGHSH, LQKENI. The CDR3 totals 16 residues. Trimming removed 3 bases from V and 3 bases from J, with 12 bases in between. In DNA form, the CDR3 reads TGTGCCAGCTCACCTCTTGCCGAACATGGGGCCAACGTCCTGACTTTC. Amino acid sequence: CASSPLAEHGANVLTF.

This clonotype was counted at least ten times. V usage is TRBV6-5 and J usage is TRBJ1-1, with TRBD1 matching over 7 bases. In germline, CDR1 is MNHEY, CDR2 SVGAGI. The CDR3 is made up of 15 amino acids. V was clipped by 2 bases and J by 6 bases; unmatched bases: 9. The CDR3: CASSYTTGFIAEAFF. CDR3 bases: TGTGCCAGCAGTTACACGACAGGGTTTATCGCTGAAGCTTTCTTT.

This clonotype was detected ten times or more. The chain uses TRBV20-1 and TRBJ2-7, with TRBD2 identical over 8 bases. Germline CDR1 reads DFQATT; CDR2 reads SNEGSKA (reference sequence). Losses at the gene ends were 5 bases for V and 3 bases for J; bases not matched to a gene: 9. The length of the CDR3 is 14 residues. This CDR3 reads CSAVMAAGDYEQYF. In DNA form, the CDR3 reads TGCAGTGCTGTCATGGCAGCGGGAGACTACGAGCAGTACTTC.

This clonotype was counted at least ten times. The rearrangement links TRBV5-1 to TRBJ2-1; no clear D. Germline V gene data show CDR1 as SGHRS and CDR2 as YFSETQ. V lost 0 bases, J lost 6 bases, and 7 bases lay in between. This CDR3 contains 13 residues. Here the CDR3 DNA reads TGCGCCAGCAGCTTGGCAAGCTTCAATGAGCAGTTCTTC. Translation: CASSLASFNEQFF.

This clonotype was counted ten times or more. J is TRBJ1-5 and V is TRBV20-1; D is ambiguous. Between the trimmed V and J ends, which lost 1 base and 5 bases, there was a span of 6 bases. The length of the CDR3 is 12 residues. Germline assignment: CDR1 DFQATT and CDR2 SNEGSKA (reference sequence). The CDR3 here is CSARGGDQPQHF. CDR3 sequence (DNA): TGCAGTGCTAGAGGCGGGGATCAGCCCCAGCATTTT.

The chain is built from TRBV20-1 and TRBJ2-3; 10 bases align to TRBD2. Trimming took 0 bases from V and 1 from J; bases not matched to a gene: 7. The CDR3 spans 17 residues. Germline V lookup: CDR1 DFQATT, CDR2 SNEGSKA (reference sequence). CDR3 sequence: CSAREPTGTSGTDTQYF. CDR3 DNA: TGCAGTGCTAGAGAGCCAACCGGGACTAGCGGCACAGATACGCAGTATTTT.

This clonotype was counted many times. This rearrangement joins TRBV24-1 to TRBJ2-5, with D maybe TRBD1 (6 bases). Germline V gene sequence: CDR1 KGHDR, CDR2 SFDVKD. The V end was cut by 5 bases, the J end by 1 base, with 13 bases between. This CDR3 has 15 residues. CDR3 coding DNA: TGTGCCACCAGTGGTCGGGACACTTTCCAAGAGACCCAGTACTTC. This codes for CATSGRDTFQETQYF.

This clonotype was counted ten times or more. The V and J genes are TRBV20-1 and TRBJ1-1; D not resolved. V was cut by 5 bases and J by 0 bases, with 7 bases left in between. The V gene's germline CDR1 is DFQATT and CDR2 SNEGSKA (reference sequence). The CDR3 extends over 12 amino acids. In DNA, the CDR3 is TGCAGTGCTCTCCGCTTGAACACTGAAGCTTTCTTT. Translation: CSALRLNTEAFF.

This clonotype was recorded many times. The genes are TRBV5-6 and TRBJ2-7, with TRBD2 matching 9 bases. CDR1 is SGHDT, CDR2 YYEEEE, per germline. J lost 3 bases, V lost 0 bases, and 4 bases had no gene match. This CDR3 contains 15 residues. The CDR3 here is CASSLETSGYYEQYF. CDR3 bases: TGTGCCAGCAGCTTGGAAACTAGCGGGTACTACGAGCAGTACTTC.

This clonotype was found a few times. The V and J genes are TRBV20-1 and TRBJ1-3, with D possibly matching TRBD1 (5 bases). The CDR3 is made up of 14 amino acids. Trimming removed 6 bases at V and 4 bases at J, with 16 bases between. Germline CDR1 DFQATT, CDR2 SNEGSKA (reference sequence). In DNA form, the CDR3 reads TGCAGTGCCCCTGACCGGGACGGAGGAAACACCATATATTTT. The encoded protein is CSAPDRDGGNTIYF.

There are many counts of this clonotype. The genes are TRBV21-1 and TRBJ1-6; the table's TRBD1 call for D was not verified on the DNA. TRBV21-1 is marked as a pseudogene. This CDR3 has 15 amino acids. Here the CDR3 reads CASSPPGGVRSPLHF. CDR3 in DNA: TGTGCCAGCAGCCCCCCGGGTGGAGTAAGGTCACCCCTCCACTTT.

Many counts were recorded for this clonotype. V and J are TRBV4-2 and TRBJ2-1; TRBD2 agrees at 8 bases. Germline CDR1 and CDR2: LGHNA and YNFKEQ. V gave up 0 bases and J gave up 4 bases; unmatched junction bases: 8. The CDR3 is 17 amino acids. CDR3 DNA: TGTGCCAGCAGCCAAGACTTTAGCGGGGTGGGGTACAATGAGCAGTTCTTC. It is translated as CASSQDFSGVGYNEQFF.

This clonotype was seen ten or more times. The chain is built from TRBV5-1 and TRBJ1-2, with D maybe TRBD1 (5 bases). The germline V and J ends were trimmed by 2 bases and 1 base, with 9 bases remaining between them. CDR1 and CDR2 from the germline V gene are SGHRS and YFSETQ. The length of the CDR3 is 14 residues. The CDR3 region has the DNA TGCGCCAGCAGCTTCGGGGACTATAACTATGGCTACACCTTC. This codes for CASSFGDYNYGYTF. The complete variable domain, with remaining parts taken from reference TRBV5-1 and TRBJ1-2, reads KAGVTQTPRYLIKTRGQQVTLSCSPISGHRSVSWYQQTPGQGLQFLFEYFSETQRNKGNFPGRFSGRQFSNSRSEMNVSTLELGDSALYLCASSFGDYNYGYTFGSGTRLTVV.

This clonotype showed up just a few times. CDR3 sequence: CASSFRGYTEAFF. The DNA for the CDR3 is TGTGCCAGCAGCTTCAGGGGCTACACTGAAGCTTTCTTT. V is TRBV5-8 and J is TRBJ1-1; tentatively, D is TRBD1 (6 bases). This CDR3 has 13 amino acids. Germline assignment: CDR1 SGHTS and CDR2 YDEGEE. Trimming shortened V by 2 bases and J by 3 bases, and 8 bases separated the two germline ends.

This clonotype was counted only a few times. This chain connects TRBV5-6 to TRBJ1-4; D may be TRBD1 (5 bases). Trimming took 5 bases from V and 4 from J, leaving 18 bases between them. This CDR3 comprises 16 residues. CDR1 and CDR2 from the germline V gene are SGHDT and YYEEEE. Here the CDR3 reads CASRSYGREFNEKLFF. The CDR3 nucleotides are TGTGCCAGCAGAAGCTACGGCAGGGAGTTTAATGAAAAACTGTTTTTT.

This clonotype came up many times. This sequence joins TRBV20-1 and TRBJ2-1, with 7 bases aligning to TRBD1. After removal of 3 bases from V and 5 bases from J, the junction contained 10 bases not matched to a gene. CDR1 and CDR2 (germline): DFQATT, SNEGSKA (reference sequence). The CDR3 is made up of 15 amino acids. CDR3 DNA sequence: TGCAGTGCTAGGGAGTCGGGACAGCGTCACAATGAGCAGTTCTTC. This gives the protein CSARESGQRHNEQFF.

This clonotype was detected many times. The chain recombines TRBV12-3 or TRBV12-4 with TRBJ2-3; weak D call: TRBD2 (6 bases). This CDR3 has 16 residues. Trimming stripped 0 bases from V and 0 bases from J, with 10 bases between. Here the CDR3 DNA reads TGTGCCAGCAGTTTAGCTAGCGGCTTTAGCACAGATACGCAGTATTTT. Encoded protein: CASSLASGFSTDTQYF.